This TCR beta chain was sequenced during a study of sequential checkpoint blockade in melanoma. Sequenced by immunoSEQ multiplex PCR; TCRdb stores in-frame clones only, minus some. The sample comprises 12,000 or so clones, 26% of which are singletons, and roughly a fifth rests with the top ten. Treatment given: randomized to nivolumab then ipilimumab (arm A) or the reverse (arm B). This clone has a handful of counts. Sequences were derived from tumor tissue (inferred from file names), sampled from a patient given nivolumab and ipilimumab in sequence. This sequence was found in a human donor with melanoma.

CDR3 sequence (DNA): TGTGCCAGCAGTTTATTATCACTCGACAGGGGGTCCCCGACTGAAGCTTTCTTT. It codes for CASSLLSLDRGSPTEAFF. The chain joins TRBV27 to TRBJ1-1; 9 bases map to TRBD1. Germline values: CDR1 MNHEY, CDR2 SMNVEV (reference sequence). V lost 1 base, J lost 5 bases, and 14 bases stayed unmatched. The length of the CDR3 is 18 residues.